This entry lists 20 T cell receptor beta chains sequenced from one sample in a study of T-cell reconstitution after alpha-beta-depleted transplantation in children. A TCRbeta library incorporating unique molecular identifiers was prepared. One entry per CDR3 protein results from TCRdb running MiXCR on the PCR reads. Here the sample spans a few hundred thousand distinct CDR3 sequences, 27% being singletons. Sequencing used PBMCs, obtained before TCRalphabeta/CD19-depleted stem cell transplant. Source of these receptors: a boy younger than two with Wiskott-Aldrich syndrome, due to receive a stem cell transplant.

DNA of the CDR3: TGCGCCAGCAGCTTGGACTGGACCCGCTACGAGCAGTACTTC. Translation: CASSLDWTRYEQYF. The chain carries TRBV5-1 and TRBJ2-7; no clear D. Trimming removed 0 bases from V and 3 bases from J, with 10 bases in between. CDR3 length: 14 residues. CDR1 is SGHRS and CDR2 is YFSETQ in the germline V gene.

The rearrangement joins TRBV5-1 to TRBJ2-5, with 8 bases that match TRBD2. The CDR3 consists of 16 residues. Germline loops: CDR1 SGHRS, CDR2 YFSETQ. With V trimmed by 3 bases and J by 5 bases, 12 bases remained unmatched. The CDR3 DNA reads TGCGCCAGCAGCTCGACCGGACTAGCTGTTGGTGAGACCCAGTACTTC. Translated, it gives CASSSTGLAVGETQYF.

This clonotype was detected only a few times. The V call is TRBV12-3 or TRBV12-4, the J call TRBJ2-4, with a tentative D call TRBD2 (7 bases). Trimming stripped 0 bases from V and 3 bases from J, with 15 bases between. The length of the CDR3 is 17 residues. The CDR3: CASSLAFGGRGKNIQYF. In DNA, the CDR3 is TGTGCCAGCAGTTTAGCCTTCGGGGGGCGAGGCAAAAACATTCAGTACTTC.

This chain uses TRBV5-1 with TRBJ2-1; D is unresolved. The CDR3 runs to 13 residues. Trimming took off 4 bases at V and 10 bases at J, with 15 bases between the two ends. Germline V gene sequence: CDR1 SGHRS, CDR2 YFSETQ. The CDR3 bases are TGCGCCAGCAGCCGTACTCCAGTCCAAGAGCAGTTCTTC. Residues: CASSRTPVQEQFF.

This clonotype was found a few times. The chain has TRBV20-1 and TRBJ1-3; D might be TRBD1 (5 bases). Trimming removed 5 bases from V and 1 base from J, with 27 bases in between. Germline V gene data show CDR1 as DFQATT and CDR2 as SNEGSKA (reference sequence). This CDR3 spans 19 amino acids. The CDR3 sequence: CSARFLGPKLRSSGNTIYF. The CDR3 DNA follows: TGCAGTGCTCGCTTCTTGGGGCCAAAACTAAGGAGTTCTGGAAACACCATATATTTT.

The CDR3 DNA sequence: TGTGCCGCCCGCGCACTAGGCAATGAGCAGTTCTTC. It translates to CAARALGNEQFF. This rearrangement joins TRBV6-1 to TRBJ2-1; D might be TRBD2 (5 bases). V shed 11 bases and J shed 6 bases, with 14 bases lying between them. The length of the CDR3 is 12 residues. From germline, CDR1 is MNHNS and CDR2 SASEGT.

This clonotype was seen only a few times. This rearrangement joins TRBV20-1 to TRBJ1-1, with TRBD1 as a possible D gene (5 bases). CDR3 length: 13 amino acids. Trimming removed 3 bases at V and 1 base at J, with 9 bases between. The germline CDR1 and CDR2 sequences are DFQATT and SNEGSKA (reference sequence). CDR3 region: CSASGGGNTEAFF. CDR3 DNA: TGCAGTGCTAGTGGGGGGGGGAACACTGAAGCTTTCTTT.

This clonotype is a singleton in its sample. V and J are TRBV5-1 and TRBJ2-7; 10 nucleotides agree with TRBD2. The CDR3 is 14 residues long. The germline V gene encodes CDR1 SGHRS and CDR2 YFSETQ. Unmatched junction bases numbered 7, after V lost 4 bases and J lost 6 bases. The CDR3: CASSQSGRASEQYF. DNA for the CDR3: TGCGCCAGCAGCCAAAGCGGGAGGGCCTCCGAGCAGTACTTC.

The rearrangement uses TRBV20-1 and TRBJ2-3; the match to TRBD2 covers 12 bases. This CDR3 comprises 16 residues. Germline CDR1 DFQATT, CDR2 SNEGSKA (reference sequence). V was pared by 1 base and J by 3 bases, with 5 bases of the junction left unmatched. The CDR3 loop is CSARGRLAGVTDTQYF. For the CDR3, the DNA is TGCAGTGCTAGAGGGAGACTAGCGGGAGTAACAGATACGCAGTATTTT.

The chain has TRBV10-3 and TRBJ2-5; D gene ambiguous. V dropped 2 bases and J dropped 0 bases, with 1 base sitting between them. Germline V CDR1 and CDR2: ENHRY, SYGVKD. This CDR3 is 12 amino acids long. The chain's CDR3 is CAISEDQETQYF. CDR3 nucleotides: TGTGCCATCAGTGAGGACCAAGAGACCCAGTACTTC.

This clonotype was observed a few times. This chain links TRBV28 with TRBJ1-1; 8 bases fit TRBD1. Germline V gene data show CDR1 as MDHEN and CDR2 as SYDVKM. V lost 10 bases to trimming and J lost 2 bases; unmatched junction nucleotides: 21. This CDR3 spans 18 amino acids. The CDR3 reads CATQMDRESVAHNTEAFF. CDR3 nucleotides: TGTGCCACCCAGATGGACAGGGAGTCCGTTGCCCATAACACTGAAGCTTTCTTT. Supplemented by reference TRBV28 and TRBJ1-1, the full variable domain reads DVKVTQSSRYLVKRTGEKVFLECVQDMDHENMFWYRQDPGLGLRLIYFSYDVKMKEKGDIPEGYSVSREKKERFSLILESASTNQTSMYLCATQMDRESVAHNTEAFFGQGTRLTVV.

As regards this clonotype: A read error may be the cause here, since a much bigger clone is one base away. This chain connects TRBV10-1 to TRBJ2-3, with 8 positions matching TRBD1. Germline CDR1 is WNHNN and CDR2 is SYGVQD (reference sequence). The length of the CDR3 is 14 residues. CDR3 in amino acids: CASSGGGTGDMQYF. The CDR3 region has the DNA TGCGCCAGCAGTGGTGGAGGGACAGGAGATATGCAGTATTTT.

The chain joins TRBV5-1 to TRBJ2-1, with 9 bases that match TRBD2. The V and J ends lost 4 bases and 4 bases, in that order; junction bases with no gene match: 18. The V gene's germline CDR1 is SGHRS and CDR2 YFSETQ. The CDR3 is 19 amino acids. The chain's CDR3 is CASSGVGLALVNGYNEQFF. Here the CDR3 DNA reads TGCGCCAGCAGCGGAGTGGGACTAGCTCTCGTCAACGGGTACAATGAGCAGTTCTTC.

The chain employs TRBV5-1 and TRBJ2-7; D is ambiguous. From germline, CDR1 is SGHRS and CDR2 YFSETQ. The V gene lost 4 bases and the J gene lost 3 bases, with 14 bases spanning the gap. The CDR3 has 14 amino acids. The chain's CDR3 is CASSRDGQNYEQYF. The CDR3 DNA reads TGCGCCAGCAGCCGAGACGGCCAGAACTACGAGCAGTACTTC. The whole variable domain, filled in from reference TRBV5-1 and TRBJ2-7, reads KAGVTQTPRYLIKTRGQQVTLSCSPISGHRSVSWYQQTPGQGLQFLFEYFSETQRNKGNFPGRFSGRQFSNSRSEMNVSTLELGDSALYLCASSRDGQNYEQYFGPGTRLTVT.

The rearrangement joins TRBV25-1 to TRBJ2-1; 7 nucleotides line up with TRBD1. Germline trimming cut 6 bases from V and 9 bases from J; bases unmatched to any gene: 14. The CDR3 consists of 15 residues. Germline V lookup: CDR1 MGHDK, CDR2 SYGVNS. CDR3 bases: TGTGCCAGCAGACAACCGGGACAGCTTGCGAGTGAGCAGTTCTTC. It yields the protein CASRQPGQLASEQFF.

The J gene is TRBJ2-2, the V gene TRBV7-9; D is possibly TRBD1 (5 bases). This CDR3 contains 15 residues. V was clipped by 2 bases and J by 4 bases, with 11 bases between them. Germline-derived CDR1 and CDR2 are SEHNR and FQNEAQ (reference sequence). The CDR3 DNA is TGTGCCAGCAGCTTATGGAGCAGGGTCACCGGGGAGCTGTTTTTT. Its protein product is CASSLWSRVTGELFF.

This clonotype occurred many times. This rearrangement joins TRBV2 to TRBJ2-1; D is ambiguous. Germline CDR1 is SNHLY and CDR2 is FYNNEI. V dropped 2 bases and J dropped 7 bases, with 3 bases sitting between them. This CDR3 region has 11 residues. CDR3 sequence: CASSELNEQFF. CDR3 nucleotide sequence: TGTGCCAGCAGTGAATTAAATGAGCAGTTCTTC. Full variable domain (missing parts from reference TRBV2 and TRBJ2-1): EPEVTQTPSHQVTQMGQEVILRCVPISNHLYFYWYRQILGQKVEFLVSFYNNEISEKSEIFDDQFSVERPDGSNFTLKIRSTKLEDSAMYFCASSELNEQFFGPGTRLTVL.

The chain is built from TRBV4-2 and TRBJ2-1; 11 bases are a match to TRBD2. Unmatched junction bases numbered 10, after V lost 0 bases and J lost 3 bases. CDR1 and CDR2 (germline): LGHNA, YNFKEQ. The CDR3 is 19 amino acids. DNA for the CDR3: TGTGCCAGCAGCCAAGAGCCTTCTAGACTAGCGGGGCTCTACAATGAGCAGTTCTTC. Residues: CASSQEPSRLAGLYNEQFF.

The V and J genes are TRBV5-1 and TRBJ1-1; 9 positions agree with TRBD1. The V and J ends lost 1 base and 4 bases, in that order; junction bases with no gene match: 8. The CDR3 extends over 16 amino acids. The germline gives CDR1 SGHRS, CDR2 YFSETQ. CDR3 in amino acids: CASSLWTGDVGTEAFF. The CDR3 DNA reads as TGCGCCAGCAGCTTGTGGACAGGGGACGTCGGCACTGAAGCTTTCTTT.

The sample holds one count of this clonotype. This rearrangement joins TRBV15 to TRBJ2-1; the match to TRBD2 covers 7 bases. Germline values: CDR1 LNHNV, CDR2 YYDKDF (reference sequence). With 0 bases clipped from V and 5 bases from J, the junction kept 7 bases outside the gene matches. The CDR3 is 16 amino acids. The CDR3 coding sequence is TGTGCCACCAGCAGAGATTCACTAGCGATCGACAATGAGCAGTTCTTC. This codes for CATSRDSLAIDNEQFF.